Listed below are T cell receptor beta chains from one sample, sequenced in a study of CXCR3-negative and CXCR3-positive naive CD8 T cells. TCRdb reprocessed the 5' RACE reads and keeps a single row for each CDR3 protein, giving no DNA. Recorded for this sample: some 150,000 distinct CDR3 sequences. The sample consisted of naive CXCR3+ CD8+ T cells from blood. Receptors were obtained from a human donor in good health. Some clones in this sample may be carry-over from other donors' samples. Each CDR3 is given with its conserved first and last residue.

cdr3_aa v_call cdr3_length j_call
CASSLARPPGTGHGNTEAFF TRBV5-1 20 TRBJ1-1
CASSLLGKHDEQFF TRBV7-7 14 TRBJ2-1
CASSPRPVVYNEQFF TRBV27 15 TRBJ2-1
CASSNRGRTQPQHF TRBV27 14 TRBJ1-5
CSARDLLSSRDPTTTNEKLFF TRBV20-1 21 TRBJ1-4
CASSPRGDTPYEQYF TRBV13 15 TRBJ2-7
CSVQGGQGAPETQYF TRBV29-1 15 TRBJ2-5
CSAREGSGGLQETQYF TRBV20-1 16 TRBJ2-5
CASSPRDRPYNEQFF TRBV18 15 TRBJ2-1
CASSYSRERYYEQYF TRBV6-6 15 TRBJ2-7
CASSSTGGHQPQHF TRBV7-9 14 TRBJ1-5
CASSYWRLAGAYNEQFF TRBV6-5 17 TRBJ2-1
CASSGGRGTGTGELFF TRBV5-4 16 TRBJ2-2
CASSWTGETYEQYF TRBV7-9 14 TRBJ2-7
CSATGMAGETQYF TRBV20-1 13 TRBJ2-5
CASSQHGTGFFDGYTF TRBV4-2 16 TRBJ1-2
CASRPPDTGGEYTDTQYF TRBV12-3/TRBV12-4 18 TRBJ2-3
CASSLDRVDTEAFF TRBV5-1 14 TRBJ1-1
CSALGTGPGRAFF TRBV20-1 13 TRBJ1-1
CASSLVRREGHTQYF TRBV7-9 15 TRBJ2-3